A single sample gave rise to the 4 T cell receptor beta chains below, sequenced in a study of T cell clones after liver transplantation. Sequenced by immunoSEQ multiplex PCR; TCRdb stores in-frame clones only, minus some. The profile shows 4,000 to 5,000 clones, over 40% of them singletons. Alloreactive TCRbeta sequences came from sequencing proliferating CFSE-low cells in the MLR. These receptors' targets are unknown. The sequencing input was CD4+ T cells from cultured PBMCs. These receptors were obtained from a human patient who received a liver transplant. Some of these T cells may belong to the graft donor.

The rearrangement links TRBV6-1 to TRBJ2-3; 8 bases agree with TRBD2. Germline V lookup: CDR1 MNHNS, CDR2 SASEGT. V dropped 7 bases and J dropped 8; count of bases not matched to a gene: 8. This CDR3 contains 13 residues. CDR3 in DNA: TGTGCCAGCATGTTTAGCGGGACGGGTACGCAGTATTTT. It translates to CASMFSGTGTQYF.

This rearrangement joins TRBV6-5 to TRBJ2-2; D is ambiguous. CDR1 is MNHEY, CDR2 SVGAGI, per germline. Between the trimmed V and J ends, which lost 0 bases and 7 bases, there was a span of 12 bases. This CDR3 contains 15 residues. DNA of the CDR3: TGTGCCAGCAGTTACTCGATGATGGGGTTCGGGGAGCTGTTTTTT. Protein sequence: CASSYSMMGFGELFF.

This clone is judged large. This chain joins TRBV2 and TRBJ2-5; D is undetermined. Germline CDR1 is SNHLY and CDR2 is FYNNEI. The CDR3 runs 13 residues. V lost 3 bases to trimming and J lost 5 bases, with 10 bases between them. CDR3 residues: CASSDVAGETQYF. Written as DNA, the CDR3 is TGTGCCAGCAGTGACGTAGCCGGGGAGACCCAGTACTTC.

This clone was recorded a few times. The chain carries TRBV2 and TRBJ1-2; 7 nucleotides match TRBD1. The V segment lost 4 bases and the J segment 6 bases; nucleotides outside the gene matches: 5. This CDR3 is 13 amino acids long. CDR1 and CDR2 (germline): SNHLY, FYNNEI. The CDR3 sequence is CASSVQGSDGYTF. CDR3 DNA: TGTGCCAGCAGTGTACAGGGGTCGGATGGCTACACCTTC.